Sequencing of this T cell receptor (beta chain) was carried out in a study of T cell responses to AZD1222 COVID-19 vaccine. This clone appeared once. Using immunoSEQ multiplex PCR, the repertoire was profiled, and TCRdb retains in-frame clones only, with some absent. Found here are 96,000 or so clones, 75% to 90% of them singletons; the top ten hold 26%. The sequence derives from an adult in good health. This specimen consisted of peripheral blood, obtained on day 0 of AZD1222 vaccination.

CDR3 coding DNA: TGCGCCAGCAGCCAAGAGGTTCGCACTAACTATGGCTACACCTTC. It specifies CASSQEVRTNYGYTF. The chain carries TRBV4-3 and TRBJ1-2; no reliable D call. CDR1 is LGHNA, CDR2 YSLEER, per germline. The CDR3 is made up of 15 amino acids. The V end was cut by 0 bases, the J end by 0 bases, with 8 bases between.